The 6 T cell receptor beta chains below all came from one sample that was sequenced in a study of beta chain features in type 1 diabetes. Of the isolated RNA, all was reverse transcribed, and so the sequenced material was expressed TCRB transcripts. The table came from immunoSEQ multiplex PCR; TCRdb's copy has only in-frame clones and leaves some out. The data hold about 450,000 clones, with roughly 11% observed a single time. The sequenced sample consisted of naive CD4+ T cells from blood. Receptors were obtained from a woman between 18 and 29 years old in good health.

This sequence joins TRBV9 and TRBJ1-2; a weak D match, TRBD1 (6 bases). V lost 3 bases and J 5 bases, leaving 14 bases between the germline ends. Germline CDR1 reads SGDLS; CDR2 reads YYNGEE. The CDR3 is made up of 14 amino acids. DNA for the CDR3: TGTGCCAGCAGCGGACAACAGGGTTTGTATGGCTACACCTTC. Protein: CASSGQQGLYGYTF. The whole variable domain, filled in from reference TRBV9 and TRBJ1-2, reads DSGVTQTPKHLITATGQRVTLRCSPRSGDLSVYWYQQSLDQGLQFLIQYYNGEERAKGNILERFSAQQFPDLHSELNLSSLELGDSALYFCASSGQQGLYGYTFGSGTRLTVV.

This clone has a handful of counts. The genes are TRBV10-3 and TRBJ1-6; D not certain. Germline CDR1 and CDR2: ENHRY and SYGVKD. The CDR3 has 15 residues. V was cut by 2 bases and J by 7 bases, with 12 bases left in between. For the CDR3, the DNA is TGTGCCATCAGTGAGGGCAGCCCCCCGAATTCACCCCTCCACTTT. Protein: CAISEGSPPNSPLHF.

The chain employs TRBV5-6 and TRBJ2-2; the D is unclear. V dropped 4 bases and J dropped 5 bases, with 15 bases sitting between them. CDR1 and CDR2 from the germline V gene are SGHDT and YYEEEE. The CDR3 totals 15 residues. CDR3 DNA sequence: TGTGCCAGCAGCACACCGGGCCAAAGAACCGGGGAGCTGTTTTTT. Protein product: CASSTPGQRTGELFF.

This clone was recorded a few times. V is TRBV23-1 and J is TRBJ2-7; D gene uncertain. TRBV23-1 is filed as an ORF, its function uncertain. The length of the CDR3 is 15 residues. V was shortened by 0 bases and J by 0 bases, with 9 bases between the two germline ends. This chain's CDR3 is CASSQSRRSSYEQYV. Written as DNA, the CDR3 is TGCGCCAGCAGTCAATCAAGGCGGAGCTCCTACGAGCAGTACGTC.

The chain has TRBV7-9 and TRBJ2-3, with 8 positions matching TRBD2. V trimming: 3 bases; J trimming: 8 bases; junction bases outside the gene matches: 7. This CDR3 has 14 amino acids. Germline CDR1 SEHNR, CDR2 FQNEAQ (reference sequence). CDR3 nucleotide sequence: TGTGCCAGCAGCTTTTCAGCGGGAGTACGTACGCAGTATTTT. Translation: CASSFSAGVRTQYF. Together with reference TRBV7-9 and TRBJ2-3, the CDR3 gives the full variable domain: DTGVSQNPRHKITKRGQNVTFRCDPISEHNRLYWYRQTLGQGPEFLTYFQNEAQLEKSRLLSDRFSAERPKGSFSTLEIQRTEQGDSAMYLCASSFSAGVRTQYFGPGTRLTVL.

Here the CDR3 DNA reads TGTGCCGGAATGGGACAGGGGAGGTCTGAAGCTTTCTTT. Residues: CAGMGQGRSEAFF. The V gene is TRBV28, the J gene TRBJ1-1, with 10 bases identical to TRBD1. The ends lost 11 bases at V and 6 bases at J; junction bases unmatched: 9. Per germline, CDR1 MDHEN and CDR2 SYDVKM. The CDR3 consists of 13 residues.